The rows below give T cell receptor beta chains drawn from one sample of a study of CD8 T cells in Susac syndrome. Each CDR3 protein is one row after TCRdb ran MiXCR on the immunoSEQ multiplex PCR reads. The sample includes roughly 130,000 distinct CDR3 sequences, 96% of them seen just once. The sample consisted of CD4+ T cells from PBMCs. These receptors all stem from a human donor with Susac syndrome. The CDR3 runs from the conserved cysteine through the conserved F or W. The D gene is left open where the match is weak. Part of the rows lack a size; the others show once, few, many or a class for expanded clones.

cdr3_nt: TGTGCCACCAGTGATTCGGGACTAGCGTCGAGCACAGATACGCAGTATTTT; cdr3_aa: CATSDSGLASSTDTQYF; v_call: TRBV24-1; clone_size: .; j_call: TRBJ2-3; d_call: TRBD2
cdr3_nt: TGTGCCAGCAGCCCCCGGGCAGGGGACGATGAGCAGTTCTTC; cdr3_aa: CASSPRAGDDEQFF; v_call: TRBV7-3; clone_size: .; j_call: TRBJ2-1; d_call: .
cdr3_nt: TGTGCCAGCAGTGGAGGCGTGGGCAGGAATCAGCCCCAGCATTTT; cdr3_aa: CASSGGVGRNQPQHF; v_call: TRBV28; clone_size: .; j_call: TRBJ1-5; d_call: .
cdr3_nt: TGTGCCAGCAGTTTATCCCCAAGCACCCAGTACTTC; cdr3_aa: CASSLSPSTQYF; v_call: TRBV28; clone_size: .; j_call: TRBJ2-5; d_call: .
cdr3_nt: TGCGCCAGCAGGCGGGAGTCAGATACGCAGTATTTT; cdr3_aa: CASRRESDTQYF; v_call: TRBV5-1; clone_size: .; j_call: TRBJ2-3; d_call: TRBD2
cdr3_nt: TGCAGCGTTTCCCGGGGCCTGTCCCAAGAGACCCAGTACTTC; cdr3_aa: CSVSRGLSQETQYF; v_call: TRBV29-1; clone_size: .; j_call: TRBJ2-5; d_call: .
cdr3_nt: TGTGCCAGCAGCTACTACCAGGGAAGTGACACCGGGGAGCTGTTTTTT; cdr3_aa: CASSYYQGSDTGELFF; v_call: TRBV7-2; clone_size: .; j_call: TRBJ2-2; d_call: .
cdr3_nt: TGTGCCAGCAGCCAACAGGGACAGGGGGACAGGGGGGCCAACGTCCTGACTTTC; cdr3_aa: CASSQQGQGDRGANVLTF; v_call: TRBV4-2; clone_size: .; j_call: TRBJ2-6; d_call: TRBD1
cdr3_nt: TGTGCCAGCAGCCGAACAGGGGGCGGCGATCAGCCCCAGCATTTT; cdr3_aa: CASSRTGGGDQPQHF; v_call: TRBV5-6; clone_size: .; j_call: TRBJ1-5; d_call: TRBD1
cdr3_nt: TGTGCCAGCAGTCCCGGGACTAGCGGGAGGGCAGGAGAGACCCAGTACTTC; cdr3_aa: CASSPGTSGRAGETQYF; v_call: TRBV12-3/TRBV12-4; clone_size: few; j_call: TRBJ2-5; d_call: TRBD2
cdr3_nt: TGCAGTGCTAGAGGCGGAACGAACACCGGGGAGCTGTTTTTT; cdr3_aa: CSARGGTNTGELFF; v_call: TRBV20-1; clone_size: .; j_call: TRBJ2-2; d_call: .
cdr3_nt: TGTGCCAGCAGCTTAACGGCAGACAATGAAGCTTTCTTT; cdr3_aa: CASSLTADNEAFF; v_call: TRBV7-3; clone_size: .; j_call: TRBJ1-1; d_call: .
cdr3_nt: TGCAGCGCAGGGACTAGCGGGAGTACAAAGACCCAGTACTTC; cdr3_aa: CSAGTSGSTKTQYF; v_call: TRBV29-1; clone_size: .; j_call: TRBJ2-5; d_call: TRBD2
cdr3_nt: TGCAGCGTAGTTAGGAATTCCATGAACACTGAAGCTTTCTTT; cdr3_aa: CSVVRNSMNTEAFF; v_call: TRBV29-1; clone_size: .; j_call: TRBJ1-1; d_call: .
cdr3_nt: TGTGCTAGTGGTTTGGGACAGGGGAACGAGCAGTACTTC; cdr3_aa: CASGLGQGNEQYF; v_call: TRBV12-5; clone_size: .; j_call: TRBJ2-7; d_call: TRBD1
cdr3_nt: TGTGCCAGCAGTTACTCCGGCCTGGGAGCCAAAAACATTCAGTACTTC; cdr3_aa: CASSYSGLGAKNIQYF; v_call: TRBV6-5; clone_size: .; j_call: TRBJ2-4; d_call: .
cdr3_nt: TGTGCCAGCAGGACTGTAGCCAAAAACATTCAGTACTTC; cdr3_aa: CASRTVAKNIQYF; v_call: TRBV6-2/TRBV6-3; clone_size: .; j_call: TRBJ2-4; d_call: .
cdr3_nt: TGCAGTGCTAGACTAAGGTACACAGGGGTAATCAATGAGCAGTTCTTC; cdr3_aa: CSARLRYTGVINEQFF; v_call: TRBV20-1; clone_size: .; j_call: TRBJ2-1; d_call: TRBD1
cdr3_nt: TGTGCCAGCAGCTTAGAGGCTCGGGCCTATGGCTACACCTTC; cdr3_aa: CASSLEARAYGYTF; v_call: TRBV7-2; clone_size: .; j_call: TRBJ1-2; d_call: .
cdr3_nt: TGTGCCAGCAGTTACTCGCAGTACAATGAGCAGTTCTTC; cdr3_aa: CASSYSQYNEQFF; v_call: TRBV6-5; clone_size: .; j_call: TRBJ2-1; d_call: .